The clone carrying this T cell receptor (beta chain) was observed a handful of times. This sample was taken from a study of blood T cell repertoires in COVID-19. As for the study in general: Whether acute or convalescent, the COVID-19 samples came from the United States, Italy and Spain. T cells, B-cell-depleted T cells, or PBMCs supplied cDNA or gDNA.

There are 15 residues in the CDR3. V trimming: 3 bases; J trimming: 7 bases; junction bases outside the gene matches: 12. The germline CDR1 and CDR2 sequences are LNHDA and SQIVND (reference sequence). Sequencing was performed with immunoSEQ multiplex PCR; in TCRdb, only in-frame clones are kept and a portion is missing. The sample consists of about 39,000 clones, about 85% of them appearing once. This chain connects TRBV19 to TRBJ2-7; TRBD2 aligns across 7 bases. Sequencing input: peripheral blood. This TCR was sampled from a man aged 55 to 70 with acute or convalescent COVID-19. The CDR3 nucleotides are TGTGCCAGTAGTATTCAGGGCGGGAGCTCGCATGAGCAGTACTTC. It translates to CASSIQGGSSHEQYF.